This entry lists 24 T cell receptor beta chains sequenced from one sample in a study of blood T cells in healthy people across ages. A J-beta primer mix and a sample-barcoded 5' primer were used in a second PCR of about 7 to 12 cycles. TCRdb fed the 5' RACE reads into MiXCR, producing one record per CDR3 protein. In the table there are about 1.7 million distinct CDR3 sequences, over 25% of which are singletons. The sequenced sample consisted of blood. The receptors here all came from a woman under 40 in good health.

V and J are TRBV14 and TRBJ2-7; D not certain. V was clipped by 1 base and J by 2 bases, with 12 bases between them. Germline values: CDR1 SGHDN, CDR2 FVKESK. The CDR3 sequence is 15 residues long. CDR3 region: CASSQGPYFTYEQYF. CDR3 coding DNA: TGTGCCAGCAGCCAAGGACCGTACTTTACCTACGAGCAGTACTTC. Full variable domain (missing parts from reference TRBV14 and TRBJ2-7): EAGVTQFPSHSVIEKGQTVTLRCDPISGHDNLYWYRRVMGKEIKFLLHFVKESKQDESGMPNNRFLAERTGGTYSTLKVQPAELEDSGVYFCASSQGPYFTYEQYFGPGTRLTVT.

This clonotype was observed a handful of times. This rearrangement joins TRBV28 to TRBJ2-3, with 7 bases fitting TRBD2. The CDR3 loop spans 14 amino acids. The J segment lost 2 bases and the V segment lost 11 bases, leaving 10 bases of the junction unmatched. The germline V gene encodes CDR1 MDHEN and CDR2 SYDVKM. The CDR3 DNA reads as TGTGCCCTCCAAGCTAGCGGTTCCACAGATACGCAGTATTTT. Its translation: CALQASGSTDTQYF.

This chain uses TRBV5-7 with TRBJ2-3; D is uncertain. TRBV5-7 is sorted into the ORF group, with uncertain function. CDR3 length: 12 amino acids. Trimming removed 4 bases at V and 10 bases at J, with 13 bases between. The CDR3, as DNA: TGTGCCAGCAGCGTCCGGAGAAATCCGCAGTATTTT. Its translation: CASSVRRNPQYF.

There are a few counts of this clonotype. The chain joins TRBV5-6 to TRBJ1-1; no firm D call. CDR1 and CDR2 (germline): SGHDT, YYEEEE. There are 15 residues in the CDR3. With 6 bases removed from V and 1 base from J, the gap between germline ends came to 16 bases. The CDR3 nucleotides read TGTGCCAGCACCCCGGCGGGCCGGAAGAACACTGAAGCTTTCTTT. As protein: CASTPAGRKNTEAFF.

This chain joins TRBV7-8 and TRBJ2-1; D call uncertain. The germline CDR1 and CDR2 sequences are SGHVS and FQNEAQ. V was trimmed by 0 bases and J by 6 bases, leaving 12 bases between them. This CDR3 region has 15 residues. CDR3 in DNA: TGTGCCAGCAGCTTAGCGAGGCGGATCGGCAATGAGCAGTTCTTC. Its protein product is CASSLARRIGNEQFF.

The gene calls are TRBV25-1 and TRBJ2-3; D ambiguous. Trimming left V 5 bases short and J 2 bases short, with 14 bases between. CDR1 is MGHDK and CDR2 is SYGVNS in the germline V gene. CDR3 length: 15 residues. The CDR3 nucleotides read TGTGCCAGCAGTCTGTGGGGAAGGGTCACAGATACGCAGTATTTT. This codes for CASSLWGRVTDTQYF.

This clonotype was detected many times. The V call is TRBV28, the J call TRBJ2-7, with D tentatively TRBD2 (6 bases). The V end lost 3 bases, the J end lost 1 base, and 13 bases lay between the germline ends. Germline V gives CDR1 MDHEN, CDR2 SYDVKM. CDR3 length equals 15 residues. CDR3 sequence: CASSLASVGSYEQYF. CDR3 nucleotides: TGTGCCAGCAGTTTGGCTAGCGTCGGATCCTACGAGCAGTACTTC.

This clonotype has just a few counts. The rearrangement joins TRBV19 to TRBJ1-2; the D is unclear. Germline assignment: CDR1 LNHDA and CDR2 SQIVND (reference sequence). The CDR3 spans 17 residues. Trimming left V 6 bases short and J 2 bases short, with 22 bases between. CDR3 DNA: TGTGCCAGTAGGAATTCCCGGGAGGACCCAGCGAACTATGGCTACACCTTC. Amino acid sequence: CASRNSREDPANYGYTF.

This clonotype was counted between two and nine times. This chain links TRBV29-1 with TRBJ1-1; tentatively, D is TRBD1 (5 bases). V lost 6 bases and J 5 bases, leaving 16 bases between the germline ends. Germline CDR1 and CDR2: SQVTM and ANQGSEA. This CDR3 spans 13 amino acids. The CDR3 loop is CSVGVRGGTEAFF. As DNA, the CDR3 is TGCAGCGTGGGGGTAAGGGGTGGGACTGAAGCTTTCTTT.

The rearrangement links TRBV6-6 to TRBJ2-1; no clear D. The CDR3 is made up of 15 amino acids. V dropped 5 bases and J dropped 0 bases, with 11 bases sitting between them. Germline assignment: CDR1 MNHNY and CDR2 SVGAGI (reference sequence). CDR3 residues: CASSQPRSSYNEQFF. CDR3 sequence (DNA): TGTGCCAGCAGTCAACCCCGGAGCTCCTACAATGAGCAGTTCTTC.

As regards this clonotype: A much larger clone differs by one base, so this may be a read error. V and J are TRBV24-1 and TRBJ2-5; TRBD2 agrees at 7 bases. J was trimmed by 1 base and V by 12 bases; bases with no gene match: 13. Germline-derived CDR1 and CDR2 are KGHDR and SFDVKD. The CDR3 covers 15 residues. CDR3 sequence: CAASDGGRTQETQYF. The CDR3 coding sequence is TGTGCCGCATCCGACGGGGGGAGAACCCAAGAGACCCAGTACTTC.

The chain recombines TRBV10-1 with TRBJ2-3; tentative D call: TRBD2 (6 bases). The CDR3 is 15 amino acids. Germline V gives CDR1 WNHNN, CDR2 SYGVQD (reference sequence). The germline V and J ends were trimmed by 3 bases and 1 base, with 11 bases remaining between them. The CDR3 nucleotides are TGCGCCAGCAGTGACGGAGGGGAGCGCACAGATACGCAGTATTTT. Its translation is CASSDGGERTDTQYF.

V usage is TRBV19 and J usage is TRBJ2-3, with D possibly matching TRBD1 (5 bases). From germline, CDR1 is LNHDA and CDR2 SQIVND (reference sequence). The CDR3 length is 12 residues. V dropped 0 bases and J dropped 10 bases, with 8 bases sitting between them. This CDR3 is CASSIEQGAQYF. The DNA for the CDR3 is TGTGCCAGTAGTATAGAGCAGGGCGCGCAGTATTTT. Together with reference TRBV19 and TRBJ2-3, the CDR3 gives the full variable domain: DGGITQSPKYLFRKEGQNVTLSCEQNLNHDAMYWYRQDPGQGLRLIYYSQIVNDFQKGDIAEGYSVSREKKESFPLTVTSAQKNPTAFYLCASSIEQGAQYFGPGTRLTVL.

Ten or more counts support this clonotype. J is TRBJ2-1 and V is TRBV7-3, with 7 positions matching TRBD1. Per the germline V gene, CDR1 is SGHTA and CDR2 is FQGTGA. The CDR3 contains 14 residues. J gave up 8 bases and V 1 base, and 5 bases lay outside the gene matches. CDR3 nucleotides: TGTGCCAGCAGCTTAAAAGTCCAGGGGGATGAGCAGTTCTTC. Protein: CASSLKVQGDEQFF.

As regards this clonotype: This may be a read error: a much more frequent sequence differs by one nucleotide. The CDR3 reads CASSSPEGNQPQHF. The CDR3 DNA is TGTGCCAGCAGCTCCCCAGAGGGCAATCAGCCCCAGCATTTT. The V and J genes are TRBV7-2 and TRBJ1-5, with no clear D. Deletions cut 4 bases from V and 2 bases from J, with 9 bases between. This CDR3 has 14 residues. Germline loops: CDR1 SGHTA, CDR2 FQGNSA. Based on the CDR3 plus reference TRBV7-2 and TRBJ1-5, the full variable domain is GAGVSQSPSNKVTEKGKDVELRCDPISGHTALYWYRQSLGQGLEFLIYFQGNSAPDKSGLPSDRFSAERTGGSVSTLTIQRTQQEDSAVYLCASSSPEGNQPQHFGDGTRLSIL.

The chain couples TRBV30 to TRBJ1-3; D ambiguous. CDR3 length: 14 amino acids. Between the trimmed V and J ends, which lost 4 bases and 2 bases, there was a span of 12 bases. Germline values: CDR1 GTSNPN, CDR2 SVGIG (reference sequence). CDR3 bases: TGTGCCTGGAAGCCAGTAACTACTGGAAACACCATATATTTT. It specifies CAWKPVTTGNTIYF.

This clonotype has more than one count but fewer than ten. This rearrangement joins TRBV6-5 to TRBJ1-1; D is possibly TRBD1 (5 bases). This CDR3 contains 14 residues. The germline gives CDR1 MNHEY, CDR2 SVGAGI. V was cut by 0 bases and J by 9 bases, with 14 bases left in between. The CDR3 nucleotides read TGTGCCAGCAGTTACTCGTCAGGGCGGAGTAAAGCTTTCTTT. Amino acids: CASSYSSGRSKAFF.

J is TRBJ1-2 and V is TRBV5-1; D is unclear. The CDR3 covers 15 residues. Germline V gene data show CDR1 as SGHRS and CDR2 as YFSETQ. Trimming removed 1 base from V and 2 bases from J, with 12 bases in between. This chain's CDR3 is CASSLLGRSNYGYTF. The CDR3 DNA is TGCGCCAGCAGCTTGTTGGGCAGATCAAACTATGGCTACACCTTC.

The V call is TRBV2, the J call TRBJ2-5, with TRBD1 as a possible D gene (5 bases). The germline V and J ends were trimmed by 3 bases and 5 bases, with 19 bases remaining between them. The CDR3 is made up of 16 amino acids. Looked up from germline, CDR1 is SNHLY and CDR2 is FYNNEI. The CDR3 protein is CASSDFGAPGRETQYF. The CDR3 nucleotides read TGTGCCAGCAGTGATTTTGGGGCTCCGGGCCGGGAGACCCAGTACTTC.

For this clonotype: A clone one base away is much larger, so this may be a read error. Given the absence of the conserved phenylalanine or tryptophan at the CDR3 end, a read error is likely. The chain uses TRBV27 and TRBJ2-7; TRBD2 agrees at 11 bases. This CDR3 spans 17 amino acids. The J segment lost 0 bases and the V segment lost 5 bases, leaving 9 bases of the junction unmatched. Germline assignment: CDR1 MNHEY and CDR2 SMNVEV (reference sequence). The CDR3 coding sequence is TGTGCCAGCAGTCTACTGGGGACTAGCGGCCCCTCCTACGAGCAGTACTTG. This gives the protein CASSLLGTSGPSYEQYL.

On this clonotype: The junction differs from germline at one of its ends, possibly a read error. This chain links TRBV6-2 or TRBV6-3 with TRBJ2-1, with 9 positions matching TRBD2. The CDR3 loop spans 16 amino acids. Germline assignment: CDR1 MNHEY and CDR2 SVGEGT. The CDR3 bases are TGTGCCAGCAGATCCCCGGGTAGCGGGAGTTACAATGGGCAGTTCTTC. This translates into CASRSPGSGSYNGQFF.

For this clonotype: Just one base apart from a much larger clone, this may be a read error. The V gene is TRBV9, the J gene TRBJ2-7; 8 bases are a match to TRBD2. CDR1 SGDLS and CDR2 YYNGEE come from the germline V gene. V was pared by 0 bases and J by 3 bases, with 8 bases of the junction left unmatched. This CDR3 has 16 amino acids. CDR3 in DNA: TGTGCCAGCAGCGTAGGTCAGGCAGCGGGAGTCTACGAGCAGTACTTC. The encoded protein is CASSVGQAAGVYEQYF.

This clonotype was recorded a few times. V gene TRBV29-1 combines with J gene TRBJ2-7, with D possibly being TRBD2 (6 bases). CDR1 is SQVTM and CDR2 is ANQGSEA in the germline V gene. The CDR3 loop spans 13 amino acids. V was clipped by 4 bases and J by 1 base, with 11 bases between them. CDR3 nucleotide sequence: TGCAGCGTTGGAGTCGGGGGATCCTACGAGCAGTACTTC. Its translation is CSVGVGGSYEQYF.

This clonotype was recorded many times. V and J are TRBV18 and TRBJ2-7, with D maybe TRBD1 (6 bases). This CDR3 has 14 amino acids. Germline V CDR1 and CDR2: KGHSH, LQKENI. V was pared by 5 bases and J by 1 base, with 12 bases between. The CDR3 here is CASSTEQGSYEQYF. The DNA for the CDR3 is TGTGCCAGCTCAACGGAACAGGGTTCCTACGAGCAGTACTTC. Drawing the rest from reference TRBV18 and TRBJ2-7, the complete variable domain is NAGVMQNPRHLVRRRGQEARLRCSPMKGHSHVYWYRQLPEEGLKFMVYLQKENIIDESGMPKERFSAEFPKEGPSILRIQQVVRGDSAAYFCASSTEQGSYEQYFGPGTRLTVT.